This TCR beta chain was found in a study of T cell responses to AZD1222 COVID-19 vaccine. Here immunoSEQ multiplex PCR was the method, and the copy in TCRdb shows in-frame clones only, minus some. The data show about 140,000 clones, over 75% seen once. The CDR3 is 13 amino acids. V was trimmed by 4 bases and J by 6 bases, leaving 9 bases between them. CDR1 and CDR2 (germline): SNHLY, FYNNEI. Study results and caveats: Repertoire samples came only from after the peak T cell response.

This clone has only one observation. Its antigen is unknown. This sample comprised peripheral blood, obtained on day 0 of AZD1222 vaccination. The V call is TRBV2, the J call TRBJ1-4; no firm D call. The sequence derives from an adult in good health. The CDR3 reads CASSGQLYEKLFF. CDR3 sequence (DNA): TGTGCCAGCAGTGGGCAGCTCTATGAAAAACTGTTTTTT.